The T cell receptor beta chain under discussion was sequenced for a study of T cell responses to AZD1222 COVID-19 vaccine (dated by TCRdb to the early 2020s). For the wider study: AZD1222 recipients whose second dose came at about 4 weeks and those whose second dose came at about 12 weeks were combined into one group, since spike-specific TCR depth and breadth did not differ between the two schedules. Trial participants were enrolled by age into 18-55, 56-69 and 70-plus year subgroups, with roughly 160, 29 and 62 TCR-sequenced participants respectively. TCR sequencing covered more than 230 trial participants: about 210 given two doses of AZD1222 and 26 given two doses of MenACWY control vaccine. On the study overall, not on this receptor specifically: A significant rise in spike-specific TCR breadth and depth was observed after two AZD1222 doses relative to day 0 and relative to MenACWY recipients. In the small 56-69-year group, the increase in depth fell short of significance, most likely because of low power. The whole spike protein was spanned by vaccine-associated CD4 TCRs, and dominant responses were seen in regions 160-218 and 743-854. Nearly half of unique spike-specific TCRs reportedly recognized epitopes outside regions mutated in the B.1.351 and B.1.1.7 variants. No day 14 peak-response samples were available, so repertoires were characterized only after the peak T cell response. Participants were mostly white British and included more females than males, and it was suggested by the authors that clonal diversity may have been underestimated. Conclusions about previously exposed vaccinees were limited because only six AZD1222 recipients were SARS-CoV-2 seropositive at baseline.

The meaning of the sample's time point label: baseline before first vaccination. The vaccinee samples were drawn from two UK trials, COV001 and COV002, one of which was a single-blind randomized controlled phase 2/3 trial testing AZD1222 (ChAdOx1 nCoV-19) in healthy adults. For TCRbeta chain sequencing, PBMC samples were collected from trial participants at day 0 and at day 28 after the second dose. Counted from cysteine to phenylalanine, this CDR3 has 13 amino acids. Only CDR3 DNA remains: 39 bases, in frame from the first base. CDR1 LGHDT and CDR2 YNNKEL are derived from the germline V gene (reference sequence). V and J lose 1 base and 7 bases, and a span of 11 bases separates them. The CDR3 regions of human TCRbeta chains were analyzed by immunosequencing. The original pipeline was this. Repertoire TCRs were matched against a reference library of SARS-CoV-2-specific TCRs generated with the MIRA antigen-specificity platform. Breadth was defined as the fraction of unique TCRs that were SARS-CoV-2-associated, and depth was defined as the fraction of total T cells that were SARS-CoV-2-associated. Using the MIRA data, each spike-specific TCR was mapped to the spike region that the TCR reacts to and placed in a CD4 or CD8 class. Log10-transformed breadth and depth values were compared by one-way ANOVA with Sidak's multiple comparisons tests. Held by TCRdb, this immuneACCESS table contains in-frame sequences only and omits some clones. Under half of the omission traces to an unresolved V gene where checked; the cause of the rest is unknown. Clone size and the V and J calls come from that table; the DNA yielded D and trimming. The sample includes about 120,000 clones, with 70% to 90% observed a single time. Of the sample, around 3.5% falls within the top ten clones.

Concerning this clone itself: No antigen is known for it. Base quality data are lacking; no much larger clone is found one base away.

The sequence joins TRBV3-1 (or the pseudogene TRBV3-2) to TRBJ2-7; the D segment cannot be called with confidence. This receptor was obtained from an adult in good health. The material sequenced was peripheral blood, taken on day 0 of AZD1222 vaccination. The DNA reads TGTGCCAGCAGCCAAGCCCCCAACGGTGAGCAGTACTTC. Its protein reads: CASSQAPNGEQYF.